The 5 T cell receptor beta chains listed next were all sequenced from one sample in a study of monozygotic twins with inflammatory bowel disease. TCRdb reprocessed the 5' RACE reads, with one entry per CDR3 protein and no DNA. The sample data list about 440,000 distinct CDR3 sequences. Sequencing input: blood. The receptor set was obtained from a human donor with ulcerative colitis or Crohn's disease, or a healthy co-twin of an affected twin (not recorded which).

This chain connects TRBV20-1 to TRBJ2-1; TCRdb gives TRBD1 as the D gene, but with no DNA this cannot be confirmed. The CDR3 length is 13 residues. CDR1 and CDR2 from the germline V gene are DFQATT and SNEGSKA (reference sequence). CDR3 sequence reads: CSPRQGMHNEQFF.

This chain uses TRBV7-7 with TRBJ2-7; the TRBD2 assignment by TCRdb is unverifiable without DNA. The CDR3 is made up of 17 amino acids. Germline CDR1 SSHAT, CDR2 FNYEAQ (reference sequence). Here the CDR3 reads CASSSGLAGGEPYEQYF. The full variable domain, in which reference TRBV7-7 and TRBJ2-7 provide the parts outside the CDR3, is GAGVSQSPRYKVTKRGQDVTLRCDPISSHATLYWYQQALGQGPEFLTYFNYEAQPDKSGLPSDRFSAERPEGSISTLTIQRTEQRDSAMYRCASSSGLAGGEPYEQYFGPGTRLTVT.

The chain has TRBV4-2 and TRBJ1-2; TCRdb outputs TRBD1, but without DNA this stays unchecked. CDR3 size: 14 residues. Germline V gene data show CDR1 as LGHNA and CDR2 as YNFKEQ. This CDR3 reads CASSPIPGGHGYTF.

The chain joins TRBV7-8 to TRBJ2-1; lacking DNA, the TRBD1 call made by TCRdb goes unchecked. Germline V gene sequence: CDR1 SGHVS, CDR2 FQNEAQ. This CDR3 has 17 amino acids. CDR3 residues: CASSPQQGLSSYNEQFF.

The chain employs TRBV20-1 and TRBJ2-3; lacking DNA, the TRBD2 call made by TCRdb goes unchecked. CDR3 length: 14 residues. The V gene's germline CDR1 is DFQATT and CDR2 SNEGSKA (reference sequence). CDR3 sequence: CSALDSLSLDTQYF.